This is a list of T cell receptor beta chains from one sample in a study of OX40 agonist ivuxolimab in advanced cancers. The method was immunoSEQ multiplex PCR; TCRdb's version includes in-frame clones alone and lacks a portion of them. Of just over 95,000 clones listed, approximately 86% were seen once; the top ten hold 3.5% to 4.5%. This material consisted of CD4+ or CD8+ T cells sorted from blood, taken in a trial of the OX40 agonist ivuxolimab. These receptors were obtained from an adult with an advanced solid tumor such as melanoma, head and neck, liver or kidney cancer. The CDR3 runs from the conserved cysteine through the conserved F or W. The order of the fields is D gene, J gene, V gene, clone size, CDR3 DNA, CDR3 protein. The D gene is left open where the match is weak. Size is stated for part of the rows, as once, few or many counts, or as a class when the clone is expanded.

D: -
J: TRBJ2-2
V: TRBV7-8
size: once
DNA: TGTGCCAGCAGCTTAGCGCGGTCCGGGACACCGCGAGGCACCGGGGAGCTGTTTTTT
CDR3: CASSLARSGTPRGTGELFF

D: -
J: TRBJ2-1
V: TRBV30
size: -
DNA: TGTGCCTGGAGCGCTGGAGGGGAACGGGAGCAGTTCTTC
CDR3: CAWSAGGEREQFF

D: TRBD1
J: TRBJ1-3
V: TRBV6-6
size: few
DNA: TGTGCCAGCAGGAGCCAAGACAGGGCTGGAAACACCATATATTTT
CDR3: CASRSQDRAGNTIYF

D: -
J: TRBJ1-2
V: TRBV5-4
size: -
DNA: TGTGCCAGCAGCATGACACAGAACTATGGCTACACCTTC
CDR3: CASSMTQNYGYTF

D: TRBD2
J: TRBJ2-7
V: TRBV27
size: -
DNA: TGTGCCAGCAGTCCCGGGACTAGCCCCTACGAGCAGTACTTC
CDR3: CASSPGTSPYEQYF

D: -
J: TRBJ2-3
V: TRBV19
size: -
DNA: TGTGCCAGCACAGGGCGTGATACGCAGTATTTT
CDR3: CASTGRDTQYF

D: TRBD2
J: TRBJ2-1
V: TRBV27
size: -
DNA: TGTGCCAGCAGTTTATGGACGGGAGGGCTTAAGTTCTTC
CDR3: CASSLWTGGLKFF

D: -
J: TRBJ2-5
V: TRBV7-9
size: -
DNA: TGTGCCAGCAGCGCGGACTGGGAAGGTGAGACCCAGTACTTC
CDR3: CASSADWEGETQYF

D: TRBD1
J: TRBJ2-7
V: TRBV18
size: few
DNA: TGTGCCAGCTCACGCTTCAATGAGGACAGGGTTTCTGAGCAGTACTTC
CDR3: CASSRFNEDRVSEQYF

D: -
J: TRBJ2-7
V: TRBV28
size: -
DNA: TGTGCCAGCAAACATCGGTCTCACCTATCCTACGAGCAGTACTTC
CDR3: CASKHRSHLSYEQYF

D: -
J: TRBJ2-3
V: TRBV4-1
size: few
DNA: TGCGCCAGCAGCCAAGTCCATCTAACAAGCACAGATACGCAGTATTTT
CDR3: CASSQVHLTSTDTQYF

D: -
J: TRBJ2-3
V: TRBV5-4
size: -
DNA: TGTGCCAGCAGCTCCCCCGGAGCGGATACGCAGTATTTT
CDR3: CASSSPGADTQYF

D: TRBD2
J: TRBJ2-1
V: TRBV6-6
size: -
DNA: TGTGCCAGCAGTAGCCTAGCGGGTGGGGGCGATGAGCAGTTCTTC
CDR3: CASSSLAGGGDEQFF

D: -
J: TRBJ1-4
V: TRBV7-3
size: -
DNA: TGTGCCAGCAGCTTAGTTGTGAGGGGTAAAGAAAAACTGTTTTTT
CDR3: CASSLVVRGKEKLFF

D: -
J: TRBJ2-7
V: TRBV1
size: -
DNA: TGCACCAGCAGCCAGAAGTCCTCACTAGCGGGAGTCTACGAGCAGTACTTC
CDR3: CTSSQKSSLAGVYEQYF

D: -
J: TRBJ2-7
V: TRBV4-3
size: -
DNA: TGCGCCAGCAGCCAAGGTGTTAGGGCTTACGAGCAGTACTTC
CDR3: CASSQGVRAYEQYF

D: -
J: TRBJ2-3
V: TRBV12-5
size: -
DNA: TGTGCTAGTGGTTTGGTGGGGGGATTGGCAGATACGCAGTATTTT
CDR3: CASGLVGGLADTQYF

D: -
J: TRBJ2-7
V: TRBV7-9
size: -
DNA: TGTGCCAGCAGCCCAGAGACAGGAAACTACGAGCAGTACTTC
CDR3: CASSPETGNYEQYF

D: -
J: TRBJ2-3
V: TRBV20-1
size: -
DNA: TGCAGTGCTGAGGACCAGGATACGCAGTATTTT
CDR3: CSAEDQDTQYF

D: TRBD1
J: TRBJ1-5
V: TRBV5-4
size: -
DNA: TGTGCCAGCAGCTACTGGGGACAGGGTACTAATCAGCCCCAGCATTTT
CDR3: CASSYWGQGTNQPQHF

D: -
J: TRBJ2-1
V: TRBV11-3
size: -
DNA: TGTGCCAGCAGCTCGGGTTCCTACAATGAGCAGTTCTTC
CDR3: CASSSGSYNEQFF

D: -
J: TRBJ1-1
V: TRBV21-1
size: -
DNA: TGTGCCAGCAGCCCACTACCGACAAAGACAGGGGGCGCTCCAGAAGCTTTCTTT
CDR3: CASSPLPTKTGGAPEAFF

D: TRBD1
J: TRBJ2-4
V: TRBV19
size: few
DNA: TGTGCCAGTAGTAGCCCGGGACAGGGAACCGGGGTCGGCATTCAGTACTTC
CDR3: CASSSPGQGTGVGIQYF